The 32 T cell receptor beta chains below all came from one sample that was sequenced in a study of blood T cells in healthy people across ages. Primed by a sample-barcoded 5' primer and a J-beta primer mix, a second PCR proceeded for 7 to 11 cycles. Each CDR3 protein gets one entry after TCRdb re-called the 5' RACE reads with MiXCR. The profile shows about 1 million distinct CDR3 sequences, roughly 45% of them singletons. The sequencing sample was made of blood. The receptors come from a woman aged 55 to 70 in good health.

This clonotype was counted only a few times. This chain links TRBV12-5 with TRBJ1-1; no clear D gene. CDR3 length: 12 residues. Germline V gene data show CDR1 as LGHNT and CDR2 as FRNRAP. V was clipped by 6 bases and J by 5 bases, with 10 bases between them. As DNA, the CDR3 is TGTGCTAGTGGGATCTTTGGGACTGAAGCTTTCTTT. It specifies CASGIFGTEAFF.

The chain couples TRBV18 to TRBJ2-3; 10 bases fit TRBD2. The CDR3 length is 16 residues. V dropped 3 bases and J dropped 5; count of bases not matched to a gene: 8. The germline CDR1 and CDR2 sequences are KGHSH and LQKENI. The CDR3 coding sequence is TGTGCCAGCTCACCTCGAGCGGGAGGGCGCAGAGATACGCAGTATTTT. This gives the protein CASSPRAGGRRDTQYF.

The chain combines TRBV21-1 with TRBJ1-2; the D call of TRBD1 is as the table states it, not checked on the DNA. TRBV21-1 is shown as a pseudogene. This CDR3 is 14 amino acids long. The CDR3 bases are TGTGCCAGCAGCAAGGGGACACGATCCTATGGCTACACCTTC. Its translation: CASSKGTRSYGYTF.

Concerning this clonotype itself: Since a much larger clone is just one base distant, this may be a read error. The chain carries TRBV11-1 and TRBJ2-5; 7 bases are a match to TRBD1. Trimming cost V 6 bases and J 5 bases; bases outside gene matches: 3. CDR3 length: 12 residues. The germline gives CDR1 SGHAT, CDR2 FQDESV (reference sequence). CDR3 nucleotides: TGTGCCAGCAGTGGCAGGGGGGAGACCCAGTACTTC. Its translation: CASSGRGETQYF.

The rearrangement uses TRBV7-9 and TRBJ2-3; D may correspond to TRBD1 or TRBD2 (5 bases each). V lost 8 bases to trimming and J lost 5 bases, with 17 bases between them. The CDR3 is made up of 14 amino acids. CDR1 and CDR2 (germline): SEHNR, FQNEAQ (reference sequence). CDR3 DNA sequence: TGTGCCAGCCCACCGGGGCCCAGGGAAGATACGCAGTATTTT. Amino acids: CASPPGPREDTQYF.

V is TRBV9 and J is TRBJ2-3; 10 bases fit TRBD1. Germline trimming cut 4 bases from V and 11 bases from J; bases unmatched to any gene: 4. This CDR3 contains 12 residues. CDR1 is SGDLS, CDR2 YYNGEE, per germline. CDR3 loop: CASSRTGGRQYF. CDR3 DNA sequence: TGTGCCAGCAGCAGGACAGGGGGTAGGCAGTATTTT.

The chain carries TRBV14 and TRBJ2-1; TRBD2 is a possible D gene (6 bases). The V and J ends lost 4 bases and 12 bases respectively, with 13 bases between them. This CDR3 contains 12 residues. Germline V lookup: CDR1 SGHDN, CDR2 FVKESK. In nucleotides, the CDR3 is TGTGCCAGCAGCCCCGGCGGGGCGTGGCAGTTCTTC. It yields the protein CASSPGGAWQFF.

The chain has TRBV25-1 and TRBJ1-2; tentative D call: TRBD1 (6 bases). V was clipped by 8 bases and J by 5 bases, with 9 bases between them. The germline V gene encodes CDR1 MGHDK and CDR2 SYGVNS. There are 11 residues in the CDR3. In nucleotides, the CDR3 is TGTGCCAGCCCAACAGGGTATGGCTACACCTTC. It codes for CASPTGYGYTF.

V and J are TRBV18 and TRBJ2-1; D call uncertain. Per germline, CDR1 KGHSH and CDR2 LQKENI. CDR3 length equals 16 residues. V was shortened by 0 bases and J by 2 bases, with 11 bases between the two germline ends. The CDR3 region has the DNA TGTGCCAGCTCACCACCTCTAGGGTACACCTACAATGAGCAGTTCTTC. This codes for CASSPPLGYTYNEQFF.

The rearrangement joins TRBV29-1 to TRBJ1-2; TRBD1 matches at 7 bases. V shed 3 bases and J 7 bases; nucleotides not matched to a gene: 5. The CDR3 spans 12 residues. The V gene's germline CDR1 is SQVTM and CDR2 ANQGSEA. Here the CDR3 reads CSVDQDRVGYTF. The CDR3 coding sequence is TGCAGCGTTGACCAAGACAGGGTTGGCTACACCTTC. Based on the CDR3 plus reference TRBV29-1 and TRBJ1-2, the full variable domain is SAVISQKPSRDICQRGTSLTIQCQVDSQVTMMFWYRQQPGQSLTLIATANQGSEATYESGFVIDKFPISRPNLTFSTLTVSNMSPEDSSIYLCSVDQDRVGYTFGSGTRLTVV.

This clonotype was picked up many times. The gene calls are TRBV18 and TRBJ2-7; D uncertain. This CDR3 is built from 12 residues. Germline-derived CDR1 and CDR2 are KGHSH and LQKENI. V dropped 1 base and J dropped 6 bases, with 7 bases sitting between them. The CDR3 region has the DNA TGTGCCAGCTCACCACAGGGCGGCGAGCAGTACTTC. Encoded protein: CASSPQGGEQYF. The complete variable domain, with remaining parts taken from reference TRBV18 and TRBJ2-7, reads NAGVMQNPRHLVRRRGQEARLRCSPMKGHSHVYWYRQLPEEGLKFMVYLQKENIIDESGMPKERFSAEFPKEGPSILRIQQVVRGDSAAYFCASSPQGGEQYFGPGTRLTVT.

This clonotype was detected ten times or more. The chain combines TRBV2 with TRBJ2-4; D gene unclear. Germline V CDR1 and CDR2: SNHLY, FYNNEI. V shed 1 base and J shed 0 bases, with 13 bases lying between them. CDR3 length: 17 amino acids. The CDR3 protein is CASSEGRGLTAKNIQYF. CDR3 nucleotide sequence: TGTGCCAGCAGTGAAGGGCGAGGCCTCACAGCCAAAAACATTCAGTACTTC.

The chain links TRBV7-2 to TRBJ2-3; 12 bases align to TRBD2. With 5 bases clipped from V and 2 bases from J, the junction kept 5 bases outside the gene matches. The CDR3 sequence is 16 residues long. Germline V gene data show CDR1 as SGHTA and CDR2 as FQGNSA. CDR3 loop: CASSLLAGGTTDTQYF. DNA for the CDR3: TGTGCCAGCAGCCTCCTAGCGGGAGGGACCACAGATACGCAGTATTTT.

V usage is TRBV7-9 and J usage is TRBJ2-1, with 13 bases identical to TRBD2. Germline V gene lookup returns CDR1 SEHNR and CDR2 FQNEAQ (reference sequence). J lost 15 bases, V lost 3 bases, and 11 bases had no gene match. CDR3 length: 15 amino acids. CDR3 coding DNA: TGTGCCAGCAGCTTCTTTGGACTAGCGGGAGTAAGCCGGTTCTTC. It encodes CASSFFGLAGVSRFF.

The chain has TRBV6-5 and TRBJ2-6; possibly TRBD2 for D (6 bases). Per the germline V gene, CDR1 is MNHEY and CDR2 is SVGAGI. Deletions cut 4 bases from V and 0 bases from J, with 19 bases between. The CDR3 is made up of 19 amino acids. CDR3 in DNA: TGTGCCAGCAGTTGCTCGGGCGGGACGCTAGTCTCTGGGGCCAACGTCCTGACTTTC. Protein product: CASSCSGGTLVSGANVLTF.

As concerns this clonotype: A much larger clone lies a single base off, so this may be a read error. The chain couples TRBV5-5 to TRBJ2-7, with D perhaps TRBD1 (6 bases). The CDR3 contains 15 residues. The V and J ends lost 7 bases and 3 bases respectively, with 20 bases between them. Looked up from germline, CDR1 is SGHKS and CDR2 is YYEKEE (reference sequence). The CDR3 coding sequence is TGTGCCAGCGCCCGCGGACAGACACCACGCTACGAGCAGTACTTC. This gives the protein CASARGQTPRYEQYF.

The table lists this clonotype with many counts. The rearrangement links TRBV29-1 to TRBJ2-5; the D gene is possibly TRBD1 (6 bases). Looked up from germline, CDR1 is SQVTM and CDR2 is ANQGSEA. The CDR3 is made up of 12 amino acids. The V end was cut by 0 bases, the J end by 11 bases, with 13 bases between. The CDR3 region is CSVEEGGQQQYF. The CDR3 DNA follows: TGCAGCGTTGAAGAGGGTGGACAGCAGCAGTACTTC.

This clonotype was observed a handful of times. The rearrangement uses TRBV28 and TRBJ2-5; the match to TRBD2 covers 14 bases. Germline V CDR1 and CDR2: MDHEN, SYDVKM. The CDR3 has 17 residues. Losses at the gene ends were 6 bases for V and 5 bases for J; bases not matched to a gene: 11. CDR3 nucleotides: TGTGCCAGCAGAGAACCGGGACTAGCGGGAGTGGGGGAGACCCAGTACTTC. It codes for CASREPGLAGVGETQYF. The variable domain in full, with the rest retrieved from reference TRBV28 and TRBJ2-5, is DVKVTQSSRYLVKRTGEKVFLECVQDMDHENMFWYRQDPGLGLRLIYFSYDVKMKEKGDIPEGYSVSREKKERFSLILESASTNQTSMYLCASREPGLAGVGETQYFGPGTRLLVL.

The count of this clonotype is one. CDR3 bases: TGTGCCAGCATGGAACAAGGGGATGTAAGCGAGCAGTACTTC. This encodes CASMEQGDVSEQYF. This rearrangement joins TRBV2 to TRBJ2-7; weak D call: TRBD1 (5 bases). V lost 7 bases to trimming and J lost 6 bases, with 19 bases between them. This CDR3 is 14 amino acids long. Germline V CDR1 and CDR2: SNHLY, FYNNEI.

The rearrangement links TRBV6-5 to TRBJ1-6, with 7 bases lining up with TRBD1. The V gene end was trimmed by 5 bases and the J gene end by 0 bases; junction bases not matched to a gene: 4. The CDR3 consists of 16 residues. Germline loops: CDR1 MNHEY, CDR2 SVGAGI. The CDR3 bases are TGTGCCAGCAGTAAGGACAGGAGCTCCTATAATTCACCCCTCCACTTT. This sequence encodes CASSKDRSSYNSPLHF.

The chain links TRBV11-2 to TRBJ2-7; 7 nucleotides match TRBD2. Germline V gene data show CDR1 as SGHAT and CDR2 as FQNNGV. V gave up 3 bases and J gave up 2 bases; unmatched junction bases: 10. The CDR3 extends over 16 amino acids. The CDR3 here is CASSLGGGEVTYEQYF. Here the CDR3 DNA reads TGTGCCAGCAGCTTGGGGGGGGGGGAGGTAACCTACGAGCAGTACTTC.

The chain has TRBV7-8 and TRBJ2-5; 13 bases line up with TRBD2. Per germline, CDR1 SGHVS and CDR2 FQNEAQ. This CDR3 spans 15 amino acids. V gave up 6 bases and J gave up 4 bases; unmatched junction bases: 5. The CDR3: CASSYTSGRGETQYF. For the CDR3, the DNA is TGTGCCAGCAGTTATACTAGCGGGAGGGGAGAGACCCAGTACTTC.

The chain is built from TRBV20-1 and TRBJ2-3, with 7 bases lining up with TRBD2. Germline loops: CDR1 DFQATT, CDR2 SNEGSKA (reference sequence). CDR3 length: 14 residues. V trimming: 5 bases; J trimming: 2 bases; junction bases outside the gene matches: 7. The CDR3 DNA sequence: TGCAGTGCTGGACCTCTAGCGGTCACAGATACGCAGTATTTT. Its protein product is CSAGPLAVTDTQYF.

This rearrangement joins TRBV6-2 or TRBV6-3 to TRBJ2-1; TRBD1 matches 10 bases. The trim removed 10 bases at V and 2 bases at J, leaving 8 bases unmatched. Germline lookup yields CDR1 MNHEY and CDR2 SVGEGT. The length of the CDR3 is 15 residues. The CDR3 region is CATRPTGGTYNEQFF. The CDR3 DNA reads TGTGCCACCAGACCGACAGGGGGCACCTACAATGAGCAGTTCTTC.

This clonotype was seen a few times. The chain employs TRBV29-1 and TRBJ2-1, with 8 bases identical to TRBD1. V dropped 7 bases and J dropped 6; count of bases not matched to a gene: 14. Germline loops: CDR1 SQVTM, CDR2 ANQGSEA. The CDR3 consists of 15 residues. The CDR3 nucleotides are TGCAGCGGGTACGGGACTGCACAGGGGGGCAATGAGCAGTTCTTC. Its protein product is CSGYGTAQGGNEQFF.

Worth noting for this clonotype: A read error is possible here, since a much larger clone lies one base away. The chain couples TRBV5-5 to TRBJ2-3, with 11 nucleotides matching TRBD2. This CDR3 is 15 amino acids long. Germline CDR1 SGHKS, CDR2 YYEKEE (reference sequence). With 4 bases clipped from V and 2 bases from J, the junction kept 3 bases outside the gene matches. Written as DNA, the CDR3 is TGTGCCAGCAGCACACTAGCGGGAGACACAGATACGCAGTATTTT. Its translation is CASSTLAGDTDTQYF.

The CDR3 is CASSQGRGWDNNQPQHF. The CDR3 DNA sequence: TGTGCCAGCAGCCAAGGTCGGGGATGGGACAACAATCAGCCCCAGCATTTT. The rearrangement joins TRBV3-1 to TRBJ1-5, with D perhaps TRBD1 (6 bases). The CDR3 has 17 residues. V was trimmed by 1 base and J by 3 bases, leaving 16 bases between them. Germline CDR1 is LGHDT and CDR2 is YNNKEL (reference sequence).

V usage is TRBV20-1 and J usage is TRBJ2-6; D tentatively fits TRBD1 or TRBD2 (5 bases each). Germline V CDR1 and CDR2: DFQATT, SNEGSKA (reference sequence). The CDR3 has 16 residues. The V and J ends lost 3 bases and 3 bases respectively, with 15 bases between them. The DNA of the CDR3 is TGCAGTGCTAGCGGGGCCCCTATGGTTGGGGCCAACGTCCTGACTTTC. Its translation is CSASGAPMVGANVLTF.

This clonotype was seen repeatedly, ten times or more. The V call is TRBV2, the J call TRBJ1-2; 10 positions agree with TRBD1. Germline assignment: CDR1 SNHLY and CDR2 FYNNEI. The junction had 8 bases not matched to a gene; V was cut back by 6 bases and J by 7 bases. This CDR3 contains 14 residues. In DNA, the CDR3 is TGTGCCAGCAGCACTGACAGGGGGCAAAGTGGCTACACCTTC. It is translated as CASSTDRGQSGYTF.

This clonotype was observed a handful of times. The chain has TRBV28 and TRBJ2-1; the match to TRBD1 covers 7 bases. The trim removed 5 bases at V and 4 bases at J, leaving 8 bases unmatched. The germline CDR1 and CDR2 sequences are MDHEN and SYDVKM. This CDR3 comprises 15 residues. The CDR3 spells CASSPRDSKYNEQFF. CDR3 coding DNA: TGTGCCAGCAGTCCTCGGGACAGCAAGTACAATGAGCAGTTCTTC. The variable domain in full, completed from reference TRBV28 and TRBJ2-1, reads DVKVTQSSRYLVKRTGEKVFLECVQDMDHENMFWYRQDPGLGLRLIYFSYDVKMKEKGDIPEGYSVSREKKERFSLILESASTNQTSMYLCASSPRDSKYNEQFFGPGTRLTVL.

V and J are TRBV7-9 and TRBJ2-7; no reliable D call. The germline V gene encodes CDR1 SEHNR and CDR2 FQNEAQ (reference sequence). The CDR3 is made up of 12 amino acids. The ends were cut back, 5 bases at V and 6 bases at J, with 11 bases in the middle. DNA of the CDR3: TGTGCCAGCAGCCCCCTCCCTCCCGAGCAGTACTTC. Translation: CASSPLPPEQYF.

The rearrangement links TRBV5-6 to TRBJ1-1; tentative D call: TRBD1 (5 bases). This CDR3 has 15 residues. Trimming took 0 bases from V and 1 from J, leaving 10 bases between them. Looked up from germline, CDR1 is SGHDT and CDR2 is YYEEEE. CDR3 in DNA: TGTGCCAGCAGCTTGGTCGGGGCCAGGAACACTGAAGCTTTCTTT. Translated: CASSLVGARNTEAFF.